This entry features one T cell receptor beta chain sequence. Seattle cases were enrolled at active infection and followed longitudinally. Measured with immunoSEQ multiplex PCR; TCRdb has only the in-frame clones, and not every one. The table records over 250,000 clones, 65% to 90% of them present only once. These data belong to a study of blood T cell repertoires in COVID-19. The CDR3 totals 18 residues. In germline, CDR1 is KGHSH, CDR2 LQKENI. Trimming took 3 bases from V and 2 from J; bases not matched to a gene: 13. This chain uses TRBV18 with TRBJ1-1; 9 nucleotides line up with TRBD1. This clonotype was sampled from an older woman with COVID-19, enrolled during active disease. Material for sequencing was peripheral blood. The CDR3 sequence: CASSPSRGQGSVNTEAFF. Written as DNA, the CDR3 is TGTGCCAGCTCACCGTCCCGGGGACAGGGTAGCGTAAACACTGAAGCTTTCTTT.